Listed below are T cell receptor beta chains from one sample, sequenced in a study of T cells in Graves' hyperthyroidism and ophthalmopathy. Each CDR3 protein gets one entry after TCRdb re-called the multiplex PCR reads with MiXCR. The table records roughly 750,000 distinct CDR3 sequences, about a sixth of them present only once. Input material: blood. Source of these receptors: a young man with Graves' hyperthyroidism. The CDR3 runs from the conserved cysteine through the conserved F or W. Clone size is stated in some rows and not others, as once, few, many or a class when expanded.

v_call	j_call	clone_size	cdr3_aa
TRBV29-1	TRBJ2-1	.	CSVDKGGRAPYEQFF
TRBV10-3	TRBJ2-3	many	CAIRTGGPRDTQYF
TRBV14	TRBJ1-3	.	CASSQDTGSGNTIYF
TRBV6-1	TRBJ2-1	.	CASSLLRGRQFF
TRBV29-1	TRBJ2-1	many	CSQELREESYNEQFF
TRBV5-1	TRBJ2-7	.	CASSSTGTGGAEQYF
TRBV3-1	TRBJ2-1	few	CASSQEYGPSGGDEQFF
TRBV7-9	TRBJ1-1	.	CASSSEGGEGTEAFF
TRBV3-1	TRBJ1-2	.	CASSQVLNYGYTF
TRBV20-1	TRBJ2-7	.	CSATSSWGEYEQYF